Sequencing of this T cell receptor beta chain was carried out in a study of OX40 agonist ivuxolimab in advanced cancers. TCRdb keeps only in-frame clones here, not all; method: immunoSEQ multiplex PCR. The table includes 70,000 to 95,000 clones, about 94% detected once. The CDR3 has 13 residues. Germline V CDR1 and CDR2: SGHAT, FQNNGV. V lost 1 base to trimming and J lost 5 bases, with 5 bases between them. The genes are TRBV11-2 and TRBJ2-2; perhaps D is TRBD1 or TRBD2 (5 bases each). The sample here was CD4+ or CD8+ T cells sorted from blood, taken in a trial of the OX40 agonist ivuxolimab. The receptor's source is an adult with an advanced solid tumor such as melanoma, head and neck, liver or kidney cancer. CDR3 sequence: CASSLGGTGELFF. The DNA for the CDR3 is TGTGCCAGCAGCTTAGGGGGGACCGGGGAGCTGTTTTTT.